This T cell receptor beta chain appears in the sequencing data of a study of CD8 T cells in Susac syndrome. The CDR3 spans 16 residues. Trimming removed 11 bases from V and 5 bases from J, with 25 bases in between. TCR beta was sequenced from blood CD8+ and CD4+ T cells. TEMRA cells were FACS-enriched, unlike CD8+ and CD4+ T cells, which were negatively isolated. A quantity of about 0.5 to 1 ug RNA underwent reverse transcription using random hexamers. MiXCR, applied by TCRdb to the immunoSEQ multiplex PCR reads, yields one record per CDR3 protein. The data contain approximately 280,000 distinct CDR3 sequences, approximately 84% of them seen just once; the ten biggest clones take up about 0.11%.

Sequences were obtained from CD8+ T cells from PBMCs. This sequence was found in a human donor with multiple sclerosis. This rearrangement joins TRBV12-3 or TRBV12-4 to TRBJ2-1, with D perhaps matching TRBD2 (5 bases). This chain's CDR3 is CAGAPGLAPPDNEQFF. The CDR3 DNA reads TGTGCCGGCGCACCGGGTCTAGCTCCTCCCGACAATGAGCAGTTCTTC.